One and the same sample provided the 28 T cell receptor beta chains below, sequenced in a study of cytomegalovirus exposure and HLA in healthy donors. Assay: immunoSEQ multiplex PCR; the TCRdb copy retains only in-frame clones and omits some. The sample consists of 220,000 or so clones, 90% to 95% of them appearing once. The sample was PBMCs. The receptor source for this set is a woman in her late teens or twenties in good health and CMV-seronegative.

The V gene is TRBV19, the J gene TRBJ2-7; 14 nucleotides line up with TRBD2. Germline loops: CDR1 LNHDA, CDR2 SQIVND (reference sequence). The CDR3 is made up of 14 amino acids. Losses at the gene ends were 7 bases for V and 6 bases for J; bases not matched to a gene: 5. The CDR3 nucleotides are TGTGCCAGTATGGGACTAGCGGGAGTTTCCGAGCAGTACTTC. Translation gives CASMGLAGVSEQYF.

This clone showed up just once. This chain joins TRBV30 and TRBJ2-7; D possibly corresponds to TRBD2 (5 bases). Between the trimmed V and J ends, which lost 8 bases and 3 bases, there was a span of 14 bases. Germline-derived CDR1 and CDR2 are GTSNPN and SVGIG (reference sequence). This CDR3 contains 12 residues. The CDR3 loop reads CAGGESNYEQYF. The CDR3 nucleotides are TGTGCCGGAGGTGAATCCAACTACGAGCAGTACTTC.

This chain joins TRBV5-1 and TRBJ1-4, with 8 bases fitting TRBD1. Trimming at V came to 4 bases and at J to 6 bases, leaving 8 bases not matched to a gene. Germline lookup yields CDR1 SGHRS and CDR2 YFSETQ. The CDR3 runs to 15 residues. The CDR3 coding sequence is TGCGCCAGCAGCCCCGCAGGGGGCTGGGATGAAAAACTGTTTTTT. Translating gives CASSPAGGWDEKLFF.

The rearrangement uses TRBV6-7 and TRBJ1-2, with D tentatively TRBD1 (5 bases). TRBV6-7 is an ORF for which the function is uncertain. The V and J ends lost 10 bases and 1 base respectively, with 16 bases between them. The CDR3 sequence is 14 residues long. CDR3 sequence: CAKGTGPINYGYTF. CDR3 coding DNA: TGTGCCAAAGGCACAGGACCTATTAACTATGGCTACACCTTC.

A single count supports this clone. The gene calls are TRBV2 and TRBJ2-6; possible D gene TRBD2, 6 bases. The germline CDR1 and CDR2 sequences are SNHLY and FYNNEI. V lost 2 bases and J lost 1, with 9 bases in between. This CDR3 region has 16 residues. The CDR3 spells CASSEQEGSGANVLTF. For the CDR3, the DNA is TGTGCCAGCAGTGAACAGGAGGGATCTGGGGCCAACGTCCTGACTTTC.

The chain has TRBV28 and TRBJ2-2; D perhaps matches TRBD2 (5 bases). The CDR3 has 15 residues. The germline CDR1 and CDR2 sequences are MDHEN and SYDVKM. The ends were cut back, 2 bases at V and 5 bases at J, with 12 bases in the middle. The CDR3 loop is CASSLRGTGTGELFF. CDR3 nucleotide sequence: TGTGCCAGCAGTTTACGGGGTACGGGGACCGGGGAGCTGTTTTTT.

This sequence joins TRBV23-1 and TRBJ1-5; 8 nucleotides line up with TRBD1. TRBV23-1 is filed as an ORF, its function uncertain. CDR3 length: 20 amino acids. The V gene end was trimmed by 4 bases and the J gene end by 0 bases; junction bases not matched to a gene: 17. The CDR3 here is CASSPPPEDRDFYSNQPQHF. DNA of the CDR3: TGCGCCAGCAGTCCCCCGCCGGAGGACAGGGATTTCTATAGCAATCAGCCCCAGCATTTT.

The rearrangement joins TRBV27 to TRBJ2-2; D is ambiguous. CDR3 length: 15 amino acids. CDR1 MNHEY and CDR2 SMNVEV come from the germline V gene (reference sequence). Trimming shortened V by 1 base and J by 4 bases, and 10 bases separated the two germline ends. The CDR3 coding sequence is TGTGCCAGCAGTTTATTGGGCAGGTCCACCGGGGAGCTGTTTTTT. It specifies CASSLLGRSTGELFF.

The J gene is TRBJ2-2, the V gene TRBV7-8, with D possibly being TRBD2 (5 bases). This CDR3 comprises 14 residues. Germline-derived CDR1 and CDR2 are SGHVS and FQNEAQ. Between the trimmed V and J ends, which lost 3 bases and 1 base, there was a span of 6 bases. CDR3 in amino acids: CASSFGVNTGELFF. Written as DNA, the CDR3 is TGTGCCAGCAGCTTCGGGGTGAACACCGGGGAGCTGTTTTTT. The whole variable domain, remainder taken from reference TRBV7-8 and TRBJ2-2, is GAGVSQSPRYKVAKRGQDVALRCDPISGHVSLFWYQQALGQGPEFLTYFQNEAQLDKSGLPSDRFFAERPEGSVSTLKIQRTQQEDSAVYLCASSFGVNTGELFFGEGSRLTVL.

The chain combines TRBV27 with TRBJ2-3; 13 positions match TRBD2. Germline V gene lookup returns CDR1 MNHEY and CDR2 SMNVEV (reference sequence). J gave up 4 bases and V 2 bases, and 9 bases lay outside the gene matches. The CDR3 spans 18 residues. CDR3: CASSLLKLAGGFADTQYF. CDR3 nucleotide sequence: TGTGCCAGCAGTTTACTTAAACTAGCGGGAGGGTTCGCAGATACGCAGTATTTT.

This clone was seen more than once but under ten times. The V gene is TRBV28, the J gene TRBJ1-6; D gene ambiguous. Germline V gene data show CDR1 as MDHEN and CDR2 as SYDVKM. V shed 10 bases and J shed 13 bases, with 8 bases lying between them. This CDR3 region has 9 residues. CDR3 protein: CATGVPLHF. As DNA, the CDR3 is TGTGCCACCGGGGTCCCCCTCCACTTT.

The chain is built from TRBV6-5 and TRBJ1-2, with 8 bases aligning to TRBD1. Germline trimming cut 8 bases from V and 5 bases from J; bases unmatched to any gene: 1. The CDR3 spans 11 residues. The germline V gene encodes CDR1 MNHEY and CDR2 SVGAGI. The CDR3 spells CASGTGYGYTF. Here the CDR3 DNA reads TGTGCCAGCGGGACAGGATATGGCTACACCTTC.

The chain carries TRBV27 and TRBJ1-1; perhaps TRBD1 as D (5 bases). Trimming took 5 bases from V and 7 from J, leaving 17 bases between them. CDR1 MNHEY and CDR2 SMNVEV come from the germline V gene (reference sequence). The CDR3 is 14 amino acids. As DNA, the CDR3 is TGTGCCAGCAGTCTGAGATTGGGGGGAAATGAAGCTTTCTTT. Translation: CASSLRLGGNEAFF.

V and J are TRBV5-4 and TRBJ2-3; TRBD2 matches 11 bases. Trimming removed 4 bases from V and 2 bases from J; junction bases left unmatched: 6. Per the germline V gene, CDR1 is SGHNT and CDR2 is YYREEE (reference sequence). This CDR3 spans 16 amino acids. The CDR3 loop is CASSQGLAVHTDTQYF. CDR3 DNA sequence: TGTGCCAGCAGCCAGGGACTAGCGGTCCACACAGATACGCAGTATTTT.

This chain uses TRBV11-1 with TRBJ1-1, with 7 bases that match TRBD1. V gave up 5 bases and J gave up 7 bases; unmatched junction bases: 7. The germline V gene has CDR1 SGHAT and CDR2 FQDESV (reference sequence). CDR3 size: 13 residues. The CDR3 nucleotides read TGTGCCAGCAGCCGTGGAGGGGGCGTTGAAGCTTTCTTT. Encoded protein: CASSRGGGVEAFF.

The rearrangement joins TRBV2 to TRBJ2-1, with TRBD1 as a possible D gene (6 bases). V lost 4 bases to trimming and J lost 0 bases, with 10 bases between them. This CDR3 contains 15 residues. CDR1 is SNHLY and CDR2 is FYNNEI in the germline V gene. CDR3 protein: CASSGGTSSYNEQFF. The DNA for the CDR3 is TGTGCCAGCAGTGGAGGGACAAGCTCCTACAATGAGCAGTTCTTC.

The chain joins TRBV27 to TRBJ1-2; TRBD1 matches 7 bases. V trimming: 2 bases; J trimming: 6 bases; junction bases outside the gene matches: 6. Germline lookup yields CDR1 MNHEY and CDR2 SMNVEV (reference sequence). The CDR3 runs to 14 residues. The CDR3 nucleotides read TGTGCCAGCAGTTTAAAGGGGGCGCGGAATGGCTACACCTTC. Its translation: CASSLKGARNGYTF.

The chain recombines TRBV5-1 with TRBJ2-2; 7 nucleotides agree with TRBD2. CDR1 is SGHRS and CDR2 is YFSETQ in the germline V gene. The length of the CDR3 is 16 residues. After removal of 1 base from V and 2 bases from J, the junction contained 5 bases not matched to a gene. The CDR3 DNA follows: TGCGCCAGCAGCTTGAGCGGGGAGCCTAACACCGGGGAGCTGTTTTTT. This encodes CASSLSGEPNTGELFF.

This clone came up once. The chain carries TRBV9 and TRBJ1-5, with D unresolved. Trimming took 1 base from V and 3 from J, leaving 11 bases between them. The germline CDR1 and CDR2 sequences are SGDLS and YYNGEE. The CDR3 contains 15 residues. The CDR3 is CASSVSPGDNQPQHF. Written as DNA, the CDR3 is TGTGCCAGCAGCGTAAGTCCCGGGGACAATCAGCCCCAGCATTTT.

The V call is TRBV9, the J call TRBJ1-5, with D uncertain. CDR1 and CDR2 from the germline V gene are SGDLS and YYNGEE. Trimming stripped 0 bases from V and 7 bases from J, with 8 bases between. CDR3 length: 13 residues. The CDR3 spells CASSVERAQPQHF. The CDR3 bases are TGTGCCAGCAGCGTAGAAAGAGCGCAGCCCCAGCATTTT.

The chain recombines TRBV6-5 with TRBJ2-3; TRBD2 matches at 10 bases. The germline V gene encodes CDR1 MNHEY and CDR2 SVGAGI. J gave up 1 base and V 4 bases, and 2 bases lay outside the gene matches. The CDR3 is made up of 15 amino acids. The CDR3 coding sequence is TGTGCCAGCAGTTTTCTAGCGGGGGGCACAGATACGCAGTATTTT. It codes for CASSFLAGGTDTQYF.

The rearrangement uses TRBV19 and TRBJ1-1, with D possibly TRBD1 on 6 matching bases. Trimming shortened V by 3 bases and J by 0 bases, and 29 bases separated the two germline ends. Germline V gene sequence: CDR1 LNHDA, CDR2 SQIVND (reference sequence). This CDR3 is built from 21 residues. The chain's CDR3 is CASSIGRIRDWGGSMNTEAFF. The CDR3 DNA reads as TGTGCCAGTAGTATTGGCCGCATAAGGGACTGGGGGGGCTCCATGAACACTGAAGCTTTCTTT.

This clone was picked up one time. The gene calls are TRBV7-9 and TRBJ2-2, with a tentative D call TRBD1 (6 bases). CDR3 size: 13 residues. Between the trimmed V and J ends, which lost 3 bases and 7 bases, there was a span of 9 bases. CDR1 and CDR2 (germline): SEHNR, FQNEAQ (reference sequence). This chain's CDR3 is CASSFRTDGELFF. The DNA for the CDR3 is TGTGCCAGCAGCTTCCGGACAGACGGGGAGCTGTTTTTT.

With respect to this clone: Other DNA sequences within the sample encode an identical CDR3. This sequence joins TRBV18 and TRBJ1-1; D is possibly TRBD1 (5 bases). The CDR3 sequence is 13 residues long. Germline CDR1 KGHSH, CDR2 LQKENI. V dropped 3 bases and J dropped 2 bases, with 7 bases sitting between them. Here the CDR3 DNA reads TGTGCCAGCTCACCCGACAGTAACACTGAAGCTTTCTTT. This gives the protein CASSPDSNTEAFF. Full variable domain (remainder filled in from reference TRBV18 and TRBJ1-1): NAGVMQNPRHLVRRRGQEARLRCSPMKGHSHVYWYRQLPEEGLKFMVYLQKENIIDESGMPKERFSAEFPKEGPSILRIQQVVRGDSAAYFCASSPDSNTEAFFGQGTRLTVV.

The genes are TRBV9 and TRBJ2-3; 7 positions agree with TRBD2. The V segment lost 3 bases and the J segment 0 bases; nucleotides outside the gene matches: 10. Germline V lookup: CDR1 SGDLS, CDR2 YYNGEE. The CDR3 is 17 residues long. CDR3 amino acids: CASSDPGRARSTDTQYF. The CDR3, as DNA: TGTGCCAGCAGCGATCCTGGGAGGGCCAGGAGCACAGATACGCAGTATTTT.

The chain carries TRBV30 and TRBJ2-7; 7 bases align to TRBD1. CDR1 GTSNPN and CDR2 SVGIG come from the germline V gene (reference sequence). Trimming cost V 2 bases and J 1 base; bases outside gene matches: 5. The CDR3 loop spans 14 amino acids. CDR3 in DNA: TGTGCCTGGAGTACCCCGGGACAGTCCTACGAGCAGTACTTC. Its translation: CAWSTPGQSYEQYF.

V usage is TRBV7-3 and J usage is TRBJ2-3, with TRBD1 identical over 8 bases. The ends lost 3 bases at V and 1 base at J; junction bases unmatched: 3. The germline CDR1 and CDR2 sequences are SGHTA and FQGTGA. The CDR3 loop spans 15 amino acids. The CDR3 DNA is TGTGCCAGCAGCTTGTACAGGGGGGGCACAGATACGCAGTATTTT. It encodes CASSLYRGGTDTQYF.

The DNA for the CDR3 is TGTGCCTGGACACGGGGGCAAGAGACCCAGTACTTC. It specifies CAWTRGQETQYF. This sequence joins TRBV30 and TRBJ2-5; possibly TRBD2 for D (6 bases). V shed 4 bases and J shed 2 bases, with 8 bases lying between them. Germline CDR1 and CDR2: GTSNPN and SVGIG (reference sequence). This CDR3 comprises 12 residues.